The T cell receptor beta chain under discussion was sequenced for a study of blood T cell repertoires in COVID-19 (TCRdb year 2020). Regarding the complete study: Samples from collaborators originated in the United States, Italy and Spain and spanned both the acute and convalescent phases of COVID-19. Where available, HLA class I and class II types were taken from metadata supplied by the sample provider and were not determined by assay-based typing. Subjects who had been exposed to COVID-19, were actively infected with it, or had recovered from it provided the deeply sampled blood TCRbeta repertoires that made up the dataset. Nearly every sample came with metadata listing a de-identified subject ID, COVID-19 status, age in years and sex. Samples came from the ongoing ImmuneRACE study (first 160 participants) plus 1,254 subjects from 6 global collaborators. The prospective study material was composed of cDNA or gDNA derived from T cells, B-cell-depleted T cells, or PBMCs. The repertoires were released in a freely available public database intended as a resource for research on the immune response to SARS-CoV-2.

Overall results and qualifications from the work: Clinical and demographic metadata were provided uncurated, with the amount varying by source and participant.

The collaborating institutions used their own protocols to collect whole blood in K2EDTA tubes. For TCRbeta analysis, collaborator samples were shipped as frozen whole blood, as isolated PBMCs, or as DNA extracted from either sample type. Regarding this clone: Its antigen remains unidentified. Nothing much larger sits one base from this clone, and base qualities are not available.

The immunoSEQ Assay, a bias-controlled multiplex PCR, was used to amplify TCRbeta CDR3 regions from genomic DNA. Under the source paper's analysis protocol: Nucleated cell counts per sample were estimated from amplification of reference gene primers within the assay. To quantify the absolute abundance of each unique TCRbeta CDR3 rearrangement, sequence reads were collapsed and filtered. For each sample, productive Simpson clonality was calculated as the square root of Simpson's diversity index over productive rearrangements. TCRdb retrieved this table from immuneACCESS and kept in-frame rearrangements only. Not all clones are present; in checked studies, unresolved V genes account for under half, and no reason is known for the remainder. The V and J calls and clone size are taken from that table; D and trimming were inferred from the DNA. The sample contains about 140,000 clones, approximately 84% of them found a single time. The ten largest clones take up almost 6.5% of the sample.

The CDR3, cysteine through phenylalanine, is 18 amino acids long. Left in the record is the CDR3 DNA by itself, 54 bases read in frame from the first base. The germline V gene provides CDR1 SGHDN and CDR2 FVKESK. Unmatched junction bases come to 14, with V trimmed by 2 bases and J by 7 bases. The sequencing sample was made of peripheral blood. The V gene is TRBV14 and the J gene is TRBJ2-2, and TRBD1 aligns with 9 junction nucleotides. This clonotype was sampled from a human donor in a cohort sampled during active COVID-19. In nucleotide form, the sequence is TGTGCCAGCAGCCAAAGGCCCGGGGGACAGGGTATCAACGGGGAGCTGTTTTTT. Its translation reads: CASSQRPGGQGINGELFF.